Presented here are 18 T cell receptor beta chains from one specimen sequenced in a study of beta chain features in type 1 diabetes. Findings of the study overall: Shortening that was moderate but significant affected the TCRB CDR3s of Type 1 diabetes patients in all four CD4+ subsets.

Expressed TCRB transcripts were sequenced, since all the RNA that had been isolated was reverse transcribed. Data came from immunoSEQ multiplex PCR; TCRdb stores just in-frame clones and leaves some out. Among 600,000 to 700,000 clones listed, roughly 12% were seen once. These receptors have no known antigen. Input material: naive CD4+ T cells from blood. These receptors all come from a man aged 25 to 40 with type 1 diabetes.

The V gene is TRBV18, the J gene TRBJ1-5; D possibly corresponds to TRBD1 (5 bases). Trimming stripped 2 bases from V and 5 bases from J, with 10 bases between. This CDR3 is 14 amino acids long. The germline gives CDR1 KGHSH, CDR2 LQKENI. CDR3 region: CASSPGEGHQPQHF. The CDR3 nucleotides are TGTGCCAGCTCACCAGGCGAGGGGCATCAGCCCCAGCATTTT.

This chain joins TRBV4-3 and TRBJ1-5, with unresolved D. The V and J ends lost 4 bases and 4 bases respectively, with 8 bases between them. CDR1 and CDR2 (germline): LGHNA, YSLEER. CDR3 length equals 13 residues. CDR3 in DNA: TGCGCCAGCAGCCGGTCCGAGAATCAGCCCCAGCATTTT. Protein product: CASSRSENQPQHF.

This clone was found a few times. V is TRBV2 and J is TRBJ1-1; no clear D gene. Germline values: CDR1 SNHLY, CDR2 FYNNEI. Trimming took 4 bases from V and 1 from J, leaving 10 bases between them. The CDR3 consists of 14 residues. The CDR3 nucleotides read TGTGCCAGCAGTGCGTCTGGGAGGAACACTGAAGCTTTCTTT. Amino acid sequence: CASSASGRNTEAFF.

The genes are TRBV6-5 and TRBJ1-4; the match to TRBD1 covers 11 bases. The trim removed 6 bases at V and 8 bases at J, leaving 5 bases unmatched. The germline gives CDR1 MNHEY, CDR2 SVGAGI. This CDR3 is built from 14 residues. The CDR3 is CASRTGTGGEKLFF. In nucleotides, the CDR3 is TGTGCCAGCAGAACCGGGACAGGGGGGGAAAAACTGTTTTTT.

This clone came up a few times. This chain links TRBV9 with TRBJ1-2; perhaps TRBD1 as D (6 bases). In germline, CDR1 is SGDLS, CDR2 YYNGEE. The CDR3 sequence is 13 residues long. Deletions cut 0 bases from V and 6 bases from J, with 9 bases between. CDR3 residues: CASSVGGQNGYTF. CDR3 DNA: TGTGCCAGCAGCGTAGGCGGACAGAATGGCTACACCTTC. Based on the CDR3 plus reference TRBV9 and TRBJ1-2, the full variable domain is DSGVTQTPKHLITATGQRVTLRCSPRSGDLSVYWYQQSLDQGLQFLIQYYNGEERAKGNILERFSAQQFPDLHSELNLSSLELGDSALYFCASSVGGQNGYTFGSGTRLTVV.

Comment on this clone: This same CDR3 is encoded by further DNA sequences in the sample. The V gene is TRBV5-1, the J gene TRBJ2-3; D gene unclear. V lost 0 bases and J 4 bases, leaving 6 bases between the germline ends. Germline values: CDR1 SGHRS, CDR2 YFSETQ. The CDR3 extends over 13 amino acids. In nucleotides, the CDR3 is TGCGCCAGCAGCTTGGAAGGAGCAGATACGCAGTATTTT. Amino acid sequence: CASSLEGADTQYF.

The gene calls are TRBV4-2 and TRBJ2-7; 9 nucleotides match TRBD1. The CDR3 is made up of 17 amino acids. CDR1 LGHNA and CDR2 YNFKEQ come from the germline V gene. V lost 4 bases, J lost 3 bases, and 13 bases stayed unmatched. DNA of the CDR3: TGTGCCAGCAGCCCTACAGCGGGACAGGGAAATGTCTACGAGCAGTACTTC. It translates to CASSPTAGQGNVYEQYF.

V is TRBV18 and J is TRBJ2-1; 8 nucleotides match TRBD1. Per the germline V gene, CDR1 is KGHSH and CDR2 is LQKENI. V gave up 2 bases and J gave up 12 bases; unmatched junction bases: 12. The CDR3 sequence is 15 residues long. CDR3 protein: CASSPKDRALIGQFF. CDR3 DNA sequence: TGTGCCAGCTCACCAAAGGACAGGGCCCTCATCGGGCAGTTCTTC.

The chain is built from TRBV6-4 and TRBJ2-3; D not resolved. Trimming left V 3 bases short and J 4 bases short, with 8 bases between. There are 13 residues in the CDR3. Germline assignment: CDR1 MRHNA and CDR2 SNTAGT. CDR3 nucleotides: TGTGCCAGCAGTGAATTTCTGGCAGATACGCAGTATTTT. Translation gives CASSEFLADTQYF.

This clone has just a few counts. The chain couples TRBV27 to TRBJ1-5; no firm D call. The germline V gene has CDR1 MNHEY and CDR2 SMNVEV (reference sequence). There are 14 residues in the CDR3. V shed 3 bases and J shed 3 bases, with 9 bases lying between them. The CDR3 DNA reads TGTGCCAGCAGTTTCGGTCAGGTCAATCAGCCCCAGCATTTT. Its protein is CASSFGQVNQPQHF.

CDR3 sequence reads: CASSFVSSRETQYF. The CDR3 bases are TGTGCCAGCAGCTTCGTTTCCTCACGAGAGACCCAGTACTTC. The chain recombines TRBV7-2 with TRBJ2-5; D not resolved. CDR3 length: 14 amino acids. Germline V gene data show CDR1 as SGHTA and CDR2 as FQGNSA. Trimming took off 3 bases at V and 4 bases at J, with 12 bases between the two ends.

The rearrangement joins TRBV18 to TRBJ1-5; 9 nucleotides line up with TRBD1. V dropped 2 bases and J dropped 5; count of bases not matched to a gene: 7. CDR1 KGHSH and CDR2 LQKENI come from the germline V gene. The CDR3 has 16 amino acids. The CDR3 protein is CASSPVGTGFDQPQHF. As DNA, the CDR3 is TGTGCCAGCTCACCAGTTGGGACAGGGTTCGATCAGCCCCAGCATTTT.

The chain uses TRBV9 and TRBJ2-5, with 7 positions matching TRBD1. V was pared by 4 bases and J by 3 bases, with 9 bases of the junction left unmatched. CDR1 is SGDLS, CDR2 YYNGEE, per germline. There are 15 residues in the CDR3. The CDR3: CASSLSFGTEETQYF. CDR3 bases: TGTGCCAGCAGCCTTTCCTTCGGGACAGAAGAGACCCAGTACTTC.

This clone showed up just a few times. The chain couples TRBV5-1 to TRBJ2-2; D remains ambiguous. CDR1 is SGHRS and CDR2 is YFSETQ in the germline V gene. With 0 bases removed from V and 4 bases from J, the gap between germline ends came to 7 bases. This CDR3 region has 14 residues. In nucleotides, the CDR3 is TGCGCCAGCAGCTTGGCTTTGCCCACCGGGGAGCTGTTTTTT. Translating gives CASSLALPTGELFF.

There are a few counts of this clone. The V and J genes are TRBV28 and TRBJ2-7, with TRBD2 identical over 11 bases. Losses at the gene ends were 5 bases for V and 2 bases for J; bases not matched to a gene: 5. CDR3 length: 15 amino acids. Germline values: CDR1 MDHEN, CDR2 SYDVKM. The CDR3 region is CASSPSSGGAYEQYF. CDR3 in DNA: TGTGCCAGCAGTCCGAGTAGCGGGGGGGCCTACGAGCAGTACTTC.

This clone was picked up a small number of times. The same CDR3 can be traced to other DNA sequences in this sample. This sequence joins TRBV7-2 and TRBJ2-5, with 12 bases aligning to TRBD2. The germline V gene encodes CDR1 SGHTA and CDR2 FQGNSA. This CDR3 region has 16 residues. With V trimmed by 5 bases and J by 0 bases, 4 bases remained unmatched. CDR3 amino acids: CASSPRLAGDQETQYF. CDR3 bases: TGTGCCAGCAGCCCCCGACTAGCGGGGGACCAAGAGACCCAGTACTTC.

The chain uses TRBV4-2 and TRBJ1-6; no clear D. Between the trimmed V and J ends, which lost 3 bases and 5 bases, there was a span of 14 bases. The CDR3 totals 16 residues. Germline V gives CDR1 LGHNA, CDR2 YNFKEQ. This chain's CDR3 is CASSQDLRRDNSPLHF. CDR3 in DNA: TGTGCCAGCAGCCAGGACCTTAGACGGGATAATTCACCCCTCCACTTT.

The table lists this clone with a few counts. This chain uses TRBV7-2 with TRBJ1-5; D perhaps matches TRBD1 (6 bases). Per the germline V gene, CDR1 is SGHTA and CDR2 is FQGNSA. The CDR3 runs 15 residues. V was pared by 3 bases and J by 0 bases, with 9 bases between. The CDR3 reads CASSLGAFSNQPQHF. CDR3 DNA: TGTGCCAGCAGCTTGGGGGCTTTTAGCAATCAGCCCCAGCATTTT.